This T cell receptor beta chain emerged from a study of beta chain features in type 1 diabetes. CDR3 length equals 14 residues. From germline, CDR1 is MNHNS and CDR2 SASEGT. After removal of 10 bases from V and 1 base from J, the junction contained 3 bases not matched to a gene. Isolated RNA was reverse transcribed in full, so expressed TCRB transcripts were sequenced. Profiling relied on immunoSEQ multiplex PCR, and the TCRdb table lists in-frame clones only, not all of them. The repertoire holds some 400,000 clones, with about 15% as singletons. The rearrangement joins TRBV6-1 to TRBJ2-3, with TRBD2 matching over 12 bases. Sequences were obtained from naive CD4+ T cells from blood. The clonotype comes from a young woman in good health. CDR3 protein: CAIRLAGGTDTQYF. The CDR3 coding sequence is TGTGCCATTCGACTAGCGGGGGGCACAGATACGCAGTATTTT.